Sequencing of this TCR beta chain was carried out in a study of regulatory T cells in long-lasting Graves disease. This clonotype was seen a handful of times. Through Arm-PCR of CDR3 regions and iRepertoire HTBI primers, TCR beta libraries were built. MiXCR, applied by TCRdb to the multiplex PCR reads, yields one record per CDR3 protein. The sample shows a few hundred thousand distinct CDR3 sequences, 16% of them seen only once. Time point noted: newly diagnosed GD, antithyroid drugs for less than 3 months. PBMC-derived RNA was used for the TCR library. Germline CDR1 reads GTSNPN; CDR2 reads SVGIG (reference sequence). The V end was cut by 7 bases, the J end by 5 bases, with 17 bases between. The CDR3 sequence is 13 residues long. The data also belong to a second study, concerning T cells in Graves' hyperthyroidism and ophthalmopathy.

The V gene is TRBV30, the J gene TRBJ1-2; D might be TRBD1 (5 bases). This clonotype was sampled from a woman under 30 with Graves disease. The sample here was peripheral blood mononuclear cells (PBMCs), taken at new diagnosis, from a patient treated with antithyroid drugs. The CDR3 loop reads CASIRDVVYGYTF. The CDR3 DNA sequence: TGTGCCTCAATCAGGGACGTTGTGTATGGCTACACCTTC.